Below are 21 T cell receptor beta chains sequenced from a single sample in a study of blood T cell repertoires in COVID-19. TCRdb's table, derived via immunoSEQ multiplex PCR, lists solely in-frame clones and lacks some. The profile covers more than 85,000 clones, with approximately 93% appearing a single time and about 1% taken by the ten largest. The sample consisted of peripheral blood. These receptors were obtained from a man aged 60 to 75 with acute or convalescent COVID-19.

The chain is built from TRBV27 and TRBJ1-2; D ambiguous. Trimming removed 5 bases from V and 2 bases from J, with 9 bases in between. This CDR3 has 13 amino acids. Germline CDR1 and CDR2: MNHEY and SMNVEV (reference sequence). The CDR3 loop is CASSAGMNYGYTF. The CDR3 DNA follows: TGTGCCAGCAGTGCGGGGATGAACTATGGCTACACCTTC.

The chain has TRBV30 and TRBJ2-6, with D possibly being TRBD2 (5 bases). V was cut by 5 bases and J by 1 base, with 9 bases left in between. Germline assignment: CDR1 GTSNPN and CDR2 SVGIG (reference sequence). This CDR3 region has 14 residues. The CDR3 is CAWDEGSGANVLTF. The CDR3 nucleotides are TGTGCCTGGGATGAGGGTTCTGGGGCCAACGTCCTGACTTTC. Full variable domain (missing parts from reference TRBV30 and TRBJ2-6): SQTIHQWPATLVQPVGSPLSLECTVEGTSNPNLYWYRQAAGRGLQLLFYSVGIGQISSEVPQNLSASRPQDRQFILSSKKLLLSDSGFYLCAWDEGSGANVLTFGAGSRLTVL.

The chain uses TRBV21-1 and TRBJ1-1; the table's D call TRBD1 went unverified against the DNA. TRBV21-1 is recorded as a pseudogene. CDR3 length equals 17 residues. The CDR3: CASSTHRGQGMNTEAFF. The CDR3 DNA reads TGTGCCAGCAGCACGCACAGGGGGCAGGGAATGAACACTGAAGCTTTCTTT.

This chain links TRBV19 with TRBJ2-1; 8 bases fit TRBD2. Losses at the gene ends were 2 bases for V and 10 bases for J; bases not matched to a gene: 10. The length of the CDR3 is 15 residues. Germline CDR1 and CDR2: LNHDA and SQIVND (reference sequence). The CDR3 loop reads CASSISPAGVGEQFF. As DNA, the CDR3 is TGTGCCAGTAGTATATCTCCAGCGGGAGTAGGCGAGCAGTTCTTC.

The sample holds one count of this clone. The genes are TRBV12-5 and TRBJ2-2; no clear D. With 5 bases removed from V and 1 base from J, the gap between germline ends came to 11 bases. The CDR3 is 15 residues long. Germline V gene sequence: CDR1 LGHNT, CDR2 FRNRAP. CDR3 amino acids: CASGANYQNTGELFF. The CDR3 nucleotides read TGTGCTAGTGGTGCCAACTACCAGAACACCGGGGAGCTGTTTTTT.

V and J are TRBV12-3 or TRBV12-4 and TRBJ1-1; no firm D call. This CDR3 contains 13 residues. V lost 6 bases, J lost 10 bases, and 18 bases lay in between. The CDR3 spells CASSTPSVSGAFF. DNA of the CDR3: TGTGCCAGCAGCACCCCCTCGGTCAGCGGAGCTTTCTTT.

The rearrangement uses TRBV7-9 and TRBJ1-2, with D possibly TRBD1 on 5 matching bases. V lost 0 bases and J 3 bases, leaving 8 bases between the germline ends. The germline CDR1 and CDR2 sequences are SEHNR and FQNEAQ (reference sequence). This CDR3 has 14 amino acids. The CDR3 is CASSLAQGDYGYTF. CDR3 coding DNA: TGTGCCAGCAGCTTAGCGCAGGGTGACTATGGCTACACCTTC.

This clone occurred once. The chain joins TRBV7-3 to TRBJ2-5; no firm D call. Trimming pared 5 bases from V and 5 bases from J, leaving 9 bases between. CDR3 size: 12 residues. The germline gives CDR1 SGHTA, CDR2 FQGTGA. CDR3 nucleotides: TGTGCCAGCAGCGCATCCGGGGAGACCCAGTACTTC. Residues: CASSASGETQYF. The full variable domain, completed using reference TRBV7-3 and TRBJ2-5, is GAGVSQTPSNKVTEKGKYVELRCDPISGHTALYWYRQSLGQGPEFLIYFQGTGAADDSGLPNDRFFAVRPEGSVSTLKIQRTERGDSAVYLCASSASGETQYFGPGTRLLVL.

This chain uses TRBV7-9 with TRBJ1-1; 7 bases agree with TRBD1. With V trimmed by 1 base and J by 8 bases, 4 bases remained unmatched. The CDR3 has 13 amino acids. The germline gives CDR1 SEHNR, CDR2 FQNEAQ (reference sequence). For the CDR3, the DNA is TGTGCCAGCAGCTTAGGGGGGACAGCCGAAGCTTTCTTT. Translation: CASSLGGTAEAFF.

V is TRBV7-9 and J is TRBJ2-7; D is unresolved. Trimming removed 1 base from V and 2 bases from J, with 12 bases in between. Germline V gene data show CDR1 as SEHNR and CDR2 as FQNEAQ (reference sequence). The CDR3 length is 15 residues. This CDR3 reads CASSLGSPPAYEQYF. In DNA form, the CDR3 reads TGTGCCAGCAGCTTAGGTTCCCCCCCGGCCTACGAGCAGTACTTC.

This chain uses TRBV7-2 with TRBJ2-3; 8 bases match TRBD1. Germline values: CDR1 SGHTA, CDR2 FQGNSA. V was clipped by 5 bases and J by 5 bases; unmatched bases: 12. The CDR3 runs 16 residues. The CDR3 region is CASSPKGQALGDTQYF. The CDR3 bases are TGTGCCAGCAGCCCCAAGGGACAGGCATTAGGAGATACGCAGTATTTT. Filled out from reference TRBV7-2 and TRBJ2-3, the complete variable domain reads GAGVSQSPSNKVTEKGKDVELRCDPISGHTALYWYRQSLGQGLEFLIYFQGNSAPDKSGLPSDRFSAERTGGSVSTLTIQRTQQEDSAVYLCASSPKGQALGDTQYFGPGTRLTVL.

This chain joins TRBV1 and TRBJ1-5; TRBD1, the D gene given by the table, was not confirmed from the DNA. TRBV1 is assigned pseudogene status. This CDR3 is built from 15 residues. The DNA of the CDR3 is TGCACCAGCAGCCGACAGGGAGCCAGCAATCAGCCCCAGCATTTT. Translated: CTSSRQGASNQPQHF.

In the case of this clone: A read error may produce the germline difference seen at one junction end. Written as DNA, the CDR3 is TGTGCTAGTGATTTGAACCCCATCACCAGATCTAACTATGGCTACACCTTC. It translates to CASDLNPITRSNYGYTF. V and J are TRBV12-5 and TRBJ1-2; D unclear. The CDR3 loop spans 17 amino acids. Germline lookup yields CDR1 LGHNT and CDR2 FRNRAP.

The DNA for the CDR3 is TGTGCCAGCAGCCCTGGCCGCGGGACAGTGAACACTGAAGCTTTCTTT. Its protein is CASSPGRGTVNTEAFF. The chain couples TRBV14 to TRBJ1-1, with 7 bases lining up with TRBD1. The J segment lost 0 bases and the V segment lost 4 bases, leaving 8 bases of the junction unmatched. Germline-derived CDR1 and CDR2 are SGHDN and FVKESK. This CDR3 comprises 16 residues. The full variable domain, completed using reference TRBV14 and TRBJ1-1, is EAGVTQFPSHSVIEKGQTVTLRCDPISGHDNLYWYRRVMGKEIKFLLHFVKESKQDESGMPNNRFLAERTGGTYSTLKVQPAELEDSGVYFCASSPGRGTVNTEAFFGQGTRLTVV.

The chain carries TRBV19 and TRBJ1-5; 12 bases are a match to TRBD1. This CDR3 comprises 14 residues. V shed 1 base and J 9 bases; nucleotides not matched to a gene: 1. CDR1 is LNHDA and CDR2 is SQIVND in the germline V gene (reference sequence). CDR3 bases: TGTGCCAGTAGTATAGGGGACAGGGGGCCGCCCCAGCATTTT. This encodes CASSIGDRGPPQHF.

The rearrangement links TRBV7-8 to TRBJ1-3; 7 positions match TRBD1. The ends lost 1 base at V and 7 bases at J; junction bases unmatched: 13. The CDR3 spans 17 residues. CDR1 SGHVS and CDR2 FQNEAQ come from the germline V gene. The CDR3 spells CASSLEGGQSVWNTIYF. DNA for the CDR3: TGTGCCAGCAGCTTAGAGGGGGGACAGTCCGTATGGAACACCATATATTTT.

This chain joins TRBV4-1 and TRBJ2-2, with D possibly being TRBD1 (6 bases). The germline V gene has CDR1 MGHRA and CDR2 YSYEKL. Trimming removed 0 bases at V and 7 bases at J, with 12 bases between. The CDR3 is 15 residues long. The chain's CDR3 is CASSQDYRVHGELFF. CDR3 in DNA: TGCGCCAGCAGCCAAGATTACAGGGTTCACGGGGAGCTGTTTTTT.

This chain joins TRBV9 and TRBJ2-3, with 8 bases lining up with TRBD2. V lost 1 base and J lost 6; bases outside the gene matches: 4. Germline loops: CDR1 SGDLS, CDR2 YYNGEE. This CDR3 has 14 residues. This CDR3 reads CASSVSGSWDTQYF. The DNA for the CDR3 is TGTGCCAGCAGCGTAAGCGGGAGTTGGGATACGCAGTATTTT.

The rearrangement joins TRBV28 to TRBJ1-1; 8 nucleotides match TRBD1. The V segment lost 4 bases and the J segment 5 bases; nucleotides outside the gene matches: 9. CDR3 length: 15 residues. CDR1 and CDR2 (germline): MDHEN, SYDVKM. CDR3 DNA sequence: TGTGCCAGCAGTTCTCAGACAGGGGCGGGAACTGAAGCTTTCTTT. It is translated as CASSSQTGAGTEAFF.

This chain links TRBV15 with TRBJ2-3; 8 bases are a match to TRBD2. Germline V gives CDR1 LNHNV, CDR2 YYDKDF (reference sequence). Trimming at V came to 0 bases and at J to 0 bases, leaving 11 bases not matched to a gene. This CDR3 has 19 amino acids. Here the CDR3 reads CATSRDQRRASGSTDTQYF. Here the CDR3 DNA reads TGTGCCACCAGCAGAGATCAGCGGAGGGCTAGCGGGAGCACAGATACGCAGTATTTT.

The chain combines TRBV5-1 with TRBJ2-7; D might be TRBD1 (6 bases). The CDR3 contains 14 residues. Trimming shortened V by 7 bases and J by 0 bases, and 14 bases separated the two germline ends. The V gene's germline CDR1 is SGHRS and CDR2 YFSETQ. DNA of the CDR3: TGCGCCAGCGGGGTCCGACAGGACTCCTACGAGCAGTACGTC. Protein product: CASGVRQDSYEQYV.